Shown below are 16 T cell receptor beta chains from a single sample sequenced in a study of blood T cells in healthy people across ages. PCR was performed a second time for 7 to 11 cycles using a sample-barcoded 5' primer and a J-beta primer mix. TCRdb re-analysed the 5' RACE reads in MiXCR, keeping a single row per CDR3 protein. The repertoire holds over 1,300,000 distinct CDR3 sequences, with almost 60% as singletons. The sequenced sample was blood. These receptors came from a man between 18 and 29 years old in good health.

J is TRBJ2-1 and V is TRBV6-5; 10 nucleotides align to TRBD2. Germline-derived CDR1 and CDR2 are MNHEY and SVGAGI. The CDR3 covers 14 residues. V lost 5 bases and J lost 8; bases outside the gene matches: 6. The CDR3 region has the DNA TGTGCCAGCAGTAGAACGACTAGCGGGTATGAGCAGTTCTTC. Protein: CASSRTTSGYEQFF.

The chain combines TRBV24-1 with TRBJ1-1, with a possible D match to TRBD1 (5 bases). This CDR3 has 12 residues. Deletions cut 1 base from V and 11 bases from J, with 10 bases between. The germline V gene encodes CDR1 KGHDR and CDR2 SFDVKD. Here the CDR3 reads CATSDFRGDAFF. CDR3 coding DNA: TGTGCCACCAGTGATTTTAGGGGAGACGCTTTCTTT.

The V gene is TRBV27, the J gene TRBJ2-1, with TRBD1 as a possible D gene (6 bases). Trimming stripped 5 bases from V and 5 bases from J, with 19 bases between. Germline CDR1 reads MNHEY; CDR2 reads SMNVEV (reference sequence). The CDR3 extends over 16 amino acids. In nucleotides, the CDR3 is TGTGCCAGCAGTCCCCCTCCTGTAGGGGGAAACAATGAGCAGTTCTTC. This gives the protein CASSPPPVGGNNEQFF.

V and J are TRBV12-3 or TRBV12-4 and TRBJ2-1; either TRBD1 or TRBD2 may supply D (5 bases each). Near its end, the DNA agrees better with TRBJ2-7, so the J call may be wrong. This CDR3 is 16 amino acids long. CDR3 nucleotides: TGTGCCAGCGGGCGAGTTGGGACCCAAGGCTACAATGAGCAGTACTTC. Translating it yields CASGRVGTQGYNEQYF.

The chain links TRBV6-2 or TRBV6-3 to TRBJ2-3; possibly TRBD2 for D (6 bases). The CDR3 consists of 16 residues. Trimming removed 7 bases at V and 2 bases at J, with 19 bases between. Germline loops: CDR1 MNHEY, CDR2 SVGEGT. Here the CDR3 reads CASNLLARLVTDTQYF. The DNA of the CDR3 is TGTGCCAGCAACTTACTAGCCCGACTAGTCACAGATACGCAGTATTTT.

This clonotype was picked up one time. The genes are TRBV20-1 and TRBJ2-3, with D unclear. The V gene lost 6 bases and the J gene lost 0 bases, with 19 bases spanning the gap. This CDR3 contains 16 residues. Germline values: CDR1 DFQATT, CDR2 SNEGSKA (reference sequence). The DNA of the CDR3 is TGCAGTGCCCGGAGACTCGAGAGATCTAGCACAGATACGCAGTATTTT. It yields the protein CSARRLERSSTDTQYF.

In its sample, this clonotype was seen a few times. The chain combines TRBV20-1 with TRBJ2-7; D gene unclear. Looked up from germline, CDR1 is DFQATT and CDR2 is SNEGSKA (reference sequence). This CDR3 spans 12 amino acids. Trimming cost V 4 bases and J 3 bases, with 10 bases left between them. The DNA for the CDR3 is TGCAGTGCTACCAACTACCGCTACGAGCAGTACTTC. It codes for CSATNYRYEQYF.

About this clonotype: At one of its ends the junction is not consistent with the germline gene, which may arise from a read error. The chain has TRBV3-1 and TRBJ2-5; either TRBD1 or TRBD2 may supply D (5 bases each). The closer fit of TRBJ2-7 to the DNA end suggests the J call may be wrong. Germline V lookup: CDR1 LGHDT, CDR2 YNNKEL (reference sequence). This CDR3 region has 15 residues. CDR3 sequence: CTSSQGRQPSYEQYF. Written as DNA, the CDR3 is TGTACCAGCAGCCAAGGGAGACAGCCCTCCTACGAGCAGTACTTC.

This clonotype has just a few counts. The chain couples TRBV5-1 to TRBJ2-5; the match to TRBD1 covers 7 bases. V was clipped by 3 bases and J by 2 bases; unmatched bases: 4. Germline-derived CDR1 and CDR2 are SGHRS and YFSETQ. The CDR3 totals 14 residues. The CDR3 loop reads CASSSGDSQETQYF. DNA of the CDR3: TGCGCCAGCAGCTCCGGGGACAGTCAAGAGACCCAGTACTTC.

This chain joins TRBV20-1 and TRBJ2-3; the match to TRBD1 covers 7 bases. Germline V gene lookup returns CDR1 DFQATT and CDR2 SNEGSKA (reference sequence). The trim removed 4 bases at V and 2 bases at J, leaving 6 bases unmatched. The CDR3 loop spans 14 amino acids. As DNA, the CDR3 is TGCAGTGCTACGGGACAGACCCACACAGATACGCAGTATTTT. It yields the protein CSATGQTHTDTQYF.

This clonotype appeared a few times. The chain has TRBV27 and TRBJ1-2, with D unclear. The CDR3 has 15 amino acids. Germline V lookup: CDR1 MNHEY, CDR2 SMNVEV (reference sequence). V shed 5 bases and J shed 4 bases, with 17 bases lying between them. CDR3 in DNA: TGTGCCAGCAGTCAAAGGCCGACACCACCCTATGGCTACACCTTC. The encoded protein is CASSQRPTPPYGYTF.

The V call is TRBV4-3, the J call TRBJ2-1; 10 positions match TRBD1. Germline CDR1 is LGHNA and CDR2 is YSLEER. The CDR3 has 15 amino acids. The V and J ends lost 5 bases and 6 bases, in that order; junction bases with no gene match: 7. CDR3 amino acids: CASSTKTGGFNEQFF. DNA for the CDR3: TGCGCCAGCAGCACCAAGACAGGGGGCTTCAATGAGCAGTTCTTC.

J is TRBJ1-5 and V is TRBV29-1; 9 nucleotides agree with TRBD1. CDR3 length: 17 residues. Germline lookup yields CDR1 SQVTM and CDR2 ANQGSEA. Trimming cost V 0 bases and J 2 bases; bases outside gene matches: 8. Here the CDR3 reads CSVEDRDREAGNQPQHF. The CDR3 coding sequence is TGCAGCGTTGAAGATCGGGACAGGGAGGCGGGCAATCAGCCCCAGCATTTT.

The rearrangement links TRBV4-3 to TRBJ2-3; TRBD2 matches at 7 bases. Germline values: CDR1 LGHNA, CDR2 YSLEER. The CDR3 has 15 amino acids. Germline trimming cut 4 bases from V and 6 bases from J; bases unmatched to any gene: 10. The CDR3 nucleotides are TGCGCCAGCAGCCTGGGACTACCAACCCAGGATACGCAGTATTTT. Its protein is CASSLGLPTQDTQYF.

This clonotype came up once. The chain recombines TRBV5-1 with TRBJ1-1, with D hard to call. Trimming removed 5 bases from V and 8 bases from J, with 16 bases in between. The length of the CDR3 is 13 residues. Germline lookup yields CDR1 SGHRS and CDR2 YFSETQ. CDR3 residues: CASRPTPSGEAFF. The CDR3 nucleotides are TGCGCCAGCAGGCCTACCCCGTCGGGGGAAGCTTTCTTT. Full variable domain (remainder filled in from reference TRBV5-1 and TRBJ1-1): KAGVTQTPRYLIKTRGQQVTLSCSPISGHRSVSWYQQTPGQGLQFLFEYFSETQRNKGNFPGRFSGRQFSNSRSEMNVSTLELGDSALYLCASRPTPSGEAFFGQGTRLTVV.

The chain carries TRBV27 and TRBJ2-3; no clear D. Germline-derived CDR1 and CDR2 are MNHEY and SMNVEV (reference sequence). This CDR3 contains 14 residues. With 4 bases removed from V and 5 bases from J, the gap between germline ends came to 13 bases. The CDR3 loop reads CASSSPPIIDTQYF. The CDR3 coding sequence is TGTGCCAGCAGTTCTCCCCCAATAATAGATACGCAGTATTTT.